These 23 T cell receptor beta chains were sequenced from one sample in a study of siplizumab effects on memory and regulatory T cells. TCRdb keeps only in-frame clones here, not all; method: immunoSEQ multiplex PCR. This repertoire shows about 55,000 clones, about 97% found once; its top ten account for approximately 0.59%. The source material was naive CD4+ T cells sorted from blood. The receptors shown here come from a human donor in good health.

The gene calls are TRBV5-1 and TRBJ1-2, with D maybe TRBD1 (6 bases). CDR1 SGHRS and CDR2 YFSETQ come from the germline V gene. V was shortened by 3 bases and J by 4 bases, with 13 bases between the two germline ends. The CDR3 has 14 residues. CDR3 sequence: CASSSGTPSYGYTF. The CDR3 DNA sequence: TGCGCCAGCAGCTCAGGGACACCCTCCTATGGCTACACCTTC.

The V and J genes are TRBV30 and TRBJ1-1; tentatively, D is TRBD1 (5 bases). This CDR3 is built from 16 residues. Trimming took 1 base from V and 4 from J, leaving 19 bases between them. Germline CDR1 GTSNPN, CDR2 SVGIG (reference sequence). CDR3 nucleotides: TGTGCCTGGAGTGCCATCTTCGACAGCCTGACCACTGAAGCTTTCTTT. Translated, it gives CAWSAIFDSLTTEAFF.

The V call is TRBV2, the J call TRBJ2-1; the match to TRBD2 covers 13 bases. CDR1 is SNHLY and CDR2 is FYNNEI in the germline V gene. This CDR3 has 15 residues. V shed 6 bases and J 10 bases; nucleotides not matched to a gene: 9. The CDR3 DNA follows: TGTGCCAGCAGACGACTAGCGGGAGGTATAAGCGAGCAGTTCTTC. Amino acid sequence: CASRRLAGGISEQFF. Full variable domain (outside the CDR3, taken from reference TRBV2 and TRBJ2-1): EPEVTQTPSHQVTQMGQEVILRCVPISNHLYFYWYRQILGQKVEFLVSFYNNEISEKSEIFDDQFSVERPDGSNFTLKIRSTKLEDSAMYFCASRRLAGGISEQFFGPGTRLTVL.

The rearrangement uses TRBV7-9 and TRBJ1-1, with 7 bases aligning to TRBD1. The CDR3 runs 14 residues. The V gene end was trimmed by 3 bases and the J gene end by 3 bases; junction bases not matched to a gene: 4. CDR1 SEHNR and CDR2 FQNEAQ come from the germline V gene (reference sequence). The DNA for the CDR3 is TGTGCCAGCAGCTTCAGACAGGGCGACACTGAAGCTTTCTTT. It specifies CASSFRQGDTEAFF.

The V and J genes are TRBV2 and TRBJ2-3; TRBD2 aligns across 12 bases. In germline, CDR1 is SNHLY, CDR2 FYNNEI. With V trimmed by 4 bases and J by 2 bases, 7 bases remained unmatched. This CDR3 has 17 residues. CDR3 nucleotide sequence: TGTGCCAGCAGTGCACGACTAGCGGGAGCCGCCACAGATACGCAGTATTTT. This sequence encodes CASSARLAGAATDTQYF.

The chain combines TRBV6-5 with TRBJ1-2; 9 nucleotides align to TRBD1. Trimming removed 6 bases from V and 8 bases from J; junction bases left unmatched: 4. Germline CDR1 and CDR2: MNHEY and SVGAGI. This CDR3 comprises 12 residues. The chain's CDR3 is CASSRTGEGYTF. The CDR3 coding sequence is TGTGCCAGCAGCCGGACAGGGGAAGGCTACACCTTC.

The J gene is TRBJ1-2, the V gene TRBV21-1; the D call of TRBD1 is as the table states it, not checked on the DNA. TRBV21-1 is a pseudogene locus. The CDR3 has 15 amino acids. CDR3 region: CASSLATGANYGYTF. The CDR3 nucleotides read TGTGCCAGCAGCCTCGCGACAGGGGCTAACTATGGCTACACCTTC.

The chain uses TRBV10-3 and TRBJ2-3; the D gene is possibly TRBD2 (6 bases). Germline V CDR1 and CDR2: ENHRY, SYGVKD. V was pared by 3 bases and J by 0 bases, with 16 bases between. The CDR3 spans 17 residues. The CDR3 here is CAISDVLARASTDTQYF. CDR3 in DNA: TGTGCCATCAGTGATGTGCTAGCGAGAGCTAGCACAGATACGCAGTATTTT.

The J gene is TRBJ2-3, the V gene TRBV6-1; the match to TRBD2 covers 7 bases. The trim removed 1 base at V and 0 bases at J, leaving 1 base unmatched. CDR3 length equals 15 residues. Germline V gene data show CDR1 as MNHNS and CDR2 as SASEGT. Here the CDR3 DNA reads TGTGCCAGCAGTGAAGGGGGGGGGAGCACAGATACGCAGTATTTT. It codes for CASSEGGGSTDTQYF.

V usage is TRBV4-1 and J usage is TRBJ2-7; D not certain. Trimming took off 1 base at V and 0 bases at J, with 16 bases between the two ends. CDR3 length equals 17 residues. From germline, CDR1 is MGHRA and CDR2 YSYEKL. The CDR3, as DNA: TGCGCCAGCAGCCAAGTAGTGTCCGTCAGGAGCTCCTACGAGCAGTACTTC. This sequence encodes CASSQVVSVRSSYEQYF.

This chain joins TRBV10-3 and TRBJ2-6; 7 bases agree with TRBD1. This CDR3 has 14 residues. J was trimmed by 2 bases and V by 6 bases; bases with no gene match: 1. Germline-derived CDR1 and CDR2 are ENHRY and SYGVKD. In DNA, the CDR3 is TGTGCCATCAGCGACAGGGCTGGGGCCAACGTCCTGACTTTC. As protein: CAISDRAGANVLTF.

This rearrangement joins TRBV6-5 to TRBJ1-5, with 7 bases lining up with TRBD1. The CDR3 covers 15 residues. Germline assignment: CDR1 MNHEY and CDR2 SVGAGI. The trim removed 6 bases at V and 2 bases at J, leaving 7 bases unmatched. CDR3: CASRGTGDGNQPQHF. In DNA, the CDR3 is TGTGCCAGCAGGGGCACAGGGGATGGCAATCAGCCCCAGCATTTT.

The J gene is TRBJ2-7, the V gene TRBV11-3; 10 bases line up with TRBD1. Germline loops: CDR1 SGHNT, CDR2 YENEEA. The CDR3 covers 18 residues. V was clipped by 0 bases and J by 0 bases; unmatched bases: 8. CDR3 sequence reads: CASSLDPGQGPSSYEQYF. The CDR3 coding sequence is TGTGCCAGCAGCTTAGATCCGGGACAGGGGCCGAGCTCCTACGAGCAGTACTTC. Filled out from reference TRBV11-3 and TRBJ2-7, the complete variable domain reads EAGVVQSPRYKIIEKKQPVAFWCNPISGHNTLYWYLQNLGQGPELLIRYENEEAVDDSQLPKDRFSAERLKGVDSTLKIQPAELGDSAVYLCASSLDPGQGPSSYEQYFGPGTRLTVT.

V and J are TRBV5-6 and TRBJ1-2; D gene uncertain. Trimming pared 2 bases from V and 3 bases from J, leaving 14 bases between. Germline CDR1 reads SGHDT; CDR2 reads YYEEEE. There are 15 residues in the CDR3. In DNA, the CDR3 is TGTGCCAGCAGCTTCCTACATGCATCCTACTATGGCTACACCTTC. It codes for CASSFLHASYYGYTF. Drawing the rest from reference TRBV5-6 and TRBJ1-2, the complete variable domain is DAGVTQSPTHLIKTRGQQVTLRCSPKSGHDTVSWYQQALGQGPQFIFQYYEEEERQRGNFPDRFSGHQFPNYSSELNVNALLLGDSALYLCASSFLHASYYGYTFGSGTRLTVV.

The CDR3 protein is CASSKEVGETQYF. DNA for the CDR3: TGTGCCAGCAGCAAGGAGGTTGGAGAGACCCAGTACTTC. The gene calls are TRBV7-1 and TRBJ2-5; perhaps TRBD2 as D (5 bases). Being an ORF, TRBV7-1 has a function that is uncertain. V gave up 5 bases and J gave up 4 bases, with 11 bases separating them. This CDR3 is 13 amino acids long.

The chain joins TRBV19 to TRBJ2-6; D is unclear. Germline CDR1 LNHDA, CDR2 SQIVND (reference sequence). The CDR3 extends over 17 amino acids. Trimming shortened V by 4 bases and J by 0 bases, and 13 bases separated the two germline ends. The CDR3 loop is CASSKGRGNSGANVLTF. In DNA, the CDR3 is TGTGCCAGTAGTAAAGGACGAGGAAACTCTGGGGCCAACGTCCTGACTTTC. The entire variable domain, with the rest obtained from reference TRBV19 and TRBJ2-6, is as follows: DGGITQSPKYLFRKEGQNVTLSCEQNLNHDAMYWYRQDPGQGLRLIYYSQIVNDFQKGDIAEGYSVSREKKESFPLTVTSAQKNPTAFYLCASSKGRGNSGANVLTFGAGSRLTVL.

This sequence joins TRBV4-1 and TRBJ1-2; D might be TRBD1 (6 bases). Germline lookup yields CDR1 MGHRA and CDR2 YSYEKL. The V end was cut by 6 bases, the J end by 6 bases, with 14 bases between. The CDR3 length is 13 residues. The CDR3 coding sequence is TGCGCCAGCAGTCAAACAGGGCGGGATGGCTACACCTTC. Translating it yields CASSQTGRDGYTF.

The chain uses TRBV9 and TRBJ2-6, with unresolved D. The CDR3 contains 13 residues. The V end lost 6 bases, the J end lost 0 bases, and 4 bases lay between the germline ends. Germline loops: CDR1 SGDLS, CDR2 YYNGEE. CDR3 amino acids: CASKGSGANVLTF. The CDR3 DNA sequence: TGTGCCAGCAAGGGCTCTGGGGCCAACGTCCTGACTTTC.

The CDR3, as DNA: TGTGCCAGCAGTCCCCAGGGGAGGACCGGGGAGCTGTTTTTT. Translated, it gives CASSPQGRTGELFF. This sequence joins TRBV6-4 and TRBJ2-2; either TRBD1 or TRBD2 may fit D (6 bases each). Germline loops: CDR1 MRHNA, CDR2 SNTAGT. The CDR3 contains 14 residues. The V end was cut by 5 bases, the J end by 5 bases, with 12 bases between.

This rearrangement joins TRBV7-2 to TRBJ2-2, with 7 bases matching TRBD1. V lost 2 bases, J lost 0 bases, and 3 bases stayed unmatched. The CDR3 contains 16 residues. CDR1 SGHTA and CDR2 FQGNSA come from the germline V gene. CDR3: CASSLRTGANTGELFF. CDR3 in DNA: TGTGCCAGCAGCTTAAGGACAGGCGCGAACACCGGGGAGCTGTTTTTT.

The count of this clone is one. The rearrangement uses TRBV11-3 and TRBJ2-7, with 7 bases that match TRBD2. This CDR3 comprises 16 residues. Trimming took 2 bases from V and 6 from J; bases not matched to a gene: 13. From germline, CDR1 is SGHNT and CDR2 YENEEA. CDR3 loop: CASSLRPGGLVAEQYF. For the CDR3, the DNA is TGTGCCAGCAGCTTAAGGCCCGGCGGACTAGTAGCCGAGCAGTACTTC.

This rearrangement joins TRBV30 to TRBJ1-2; D unclear. CDR1 is GTSNPN and CDR2 is SVGIG in the germline V gene (reference sequence). Trimming left V 1 base short and J 4 bases short, with 10 bases between. The CDR3 loop spans 13 amino acids. In nucleotides, the CDR3 is TGTGCCTGGAGTGCCCAGTCTCCCTATGGCTACACCTTC. Translating gives CAWSAQSPYGYTF.

The chain is built from TRBV27 and TRBJ1-5, with D possibly matching TRBD1 (6 bases). Trimming removed 4 bases from V and 7 bases from J, with 8 bases in between. Germline V gene data show CDR1 as MNHEY and CDR2 as SMNVEV (reference sequence). The CDR3 length is 12 residues. In DNA, the CDR3 is TGTGCCAGCAGTTCCGGACAGCAGCCCCAGCATTTT. As protein: CASSSGQQPQHF.